Listed here are 4 T cell receptor beta chains from one sample, sequenced in a study of T cells after yellow fever vaccination. TCRdb independently ran MiXCR on the 5' RACE reads; one entry per CDR3 protein. The sample yields some 160,000 distinct CDR3 sequences, approximately 10% seen once. Material: CD8+ T cells sorted from PBMCs, obtained 45 days after the yellow fever booster vaccination. Source of these receptors: a man between 18 and 35 years old who received the YFV17D yellow fever vaccine.

J is TRBJ2-7 and V is TRBV6-2 or TRBV6-3; D remains unclear. CDR1 is MNHEY, CDR2 SVGEGT, per germline. This CDR3 is built from 14 residues. V lost 0 bases, J lost 5 bases, and 11 bases lay in between. CDR3 region: CASSYSNRLHEQYF. Written as DNA, the CDR3 is TGTGCCAGCAGTTACTCGAATCGGTTGCACGAGCAGTACTTC.

The chain is built from TRBV4-1 and TRBJ2-2; D is unresolved. CDR1 and CDR2 (germline): MGHRA, YSYEKL. This CDR3 has 15 amino acids. The germline V and J ends were trimmed by 0 bases and 5 bases, with 10 bases remaining between them. The CDR3 nucleotides read TGCGCCAGCAGCCAAGATCCTAGTGGGACCGGGGAGCTGTTTTTT. Its translation is CASSQDPSGTGELFF.

This clonotype was observed many times. CDR3 nucleotide sequence: TGTGCCAGCAGCCACGACAGGGGGCGGACTGAAGCTTTCTTT. Its protein is CASSHDRGRTEAFF. V and J are TRBV6-5 and TRBJ1-1, with 10 bases lining up with TRBD1. Germline V lookup: CDR1 MNHEY, CDR2 SVGAGI. The CDR3 consists of 14 residues. J lost 5 bases, V lost 6 bases, and 6 bases had no gene match.

This clonotype has more than one count but fewer than ten. This chain links TRBV11-2 with TRBJ2-2; D is undetermined. The germline V gene has CDR1 SGHAT and CDR2 FQNNGV. The CDR3 runs 17 residues. Trimming removed 1 base at V and 1 base at J, with 13 bases between. This chain's CDR3 is CASSLGVLVGNTGELFF. As DNA, the CDR3 is TGTGCCAGCAGCTTAGGAGTACTGGTCGGGAACACCGGGGAGCTGTTTTTT.